The 10 T cell receptor beta chains presented below share a single source sample, sequenced in a study of cytomegalovirus exposure and HLA in healthy donors. Use of 60 Vbeta and 13 Jbeta primers characterized the PCR. Clones were read by immunoSEQ multiplex PCR, and TCRdb kept only the in-frame ones, dropping some. The sample lists around 150,000 clones, under 80% occurring once. The sequencing input was PBMCs. The origin of the receptors is a female donor in good health and CMV-seronegative.

The rearrangement joins TRBV6-6 to TRBJ1-5; 7 bases match TRBD1. The CDR3 is 15 amino acids. Germline CDR1 reads MNHNY; CDR2 reads SVGAGI (reference sequence). The V gene end was trimmed by 4 bases and the J gene end by 4 bases; junction bases not matched to a gene: 7. CDR3 sequence reads: CASSSTRDSNQPQHF. CDR3 sequence (DNA): TGTGCCAGCAGTTCTACGAGGGACAGTAATCAGCCCCAGCATTTT.

The chain is built from TRBV29-1 and TRBJ1-2, with D hard to call. The CDR3 contains 12 residues. Trimming shortened V by 6 bases and J by 1 base, and 9 bases separated the two germline ends. Germline assignment: CDR1 SQVTM and CDR2 ANQGSEA. The CDR3 protein is CSVDYFNYGYTF. In nucleotides, the CDR3 is TGCAGCGTGGACTATTTTAACTATGGCTACACCTTC.

J is TRBJ1-3 and V is TRBV5-4, with D perhaps TRBD1 (6 bases). CDR1 SGHNT and CDR2 YYREEE come from the germline V gene (reference sequence). The CDR3 is made up of 14 amino acids. V was pared by 4 bases and J by 0 bases, with 8 bases between. The CDR3 DNA is TGTGCCAGCAGCCAGGACAGCTCTGGAAACACCATATATTTT. Its translation: CASSQDSSGNTIYF.

The DNA for the CDR3 is TGTGCCAGCAGCCCCCCGGACAGCCCTGGAAACACCATATATTTT. As protein: CASSPPDSPGNTIYF. The rearrangement uses TRBV13 and TRBJ1-3; the D gene is possibly TRBD1 (6 bases). Trimming shortened V by 5 bases and J by 2 bases, and 13 bases separated the two germline ends. Germline CDR1 PRHDT, CDR2 FYEKMQ (reference sequence). CDR3 size: 15 residues.

The chain couples TRBV7-9 to TRBJ1-6; no definite D call. Per the germline V gene, CDR1 is SEHNR and CDR2 is FQNEAQ (reference sequence). This CDR3 region has 17 residues. V lost 5 bases and J lost 0, with 14 bases in between. The CDR3 is CASSPNSRSSYNSPLHF. The CDR3 DNA reads as TGTGCCAGCAGCCCGAACAGTCGCAGCTCCTATAATTCACCCCTCCACTTT.

The chain is built from TRBV5-4 and TRBJ1-6, with D tentatively TRBD1 (5 bases). The germline CDR1 and CDR2 sequences are SGHNT and YYREEE (reference sequence). V was trimmed by 1 base and J by 9 bases, leaving 14 bases between them. The CDR3 spans 15 residues. This CDR3 reads CASSLSLGEGSPLHF. In DNA form, the CDR3 reads TGTGCCAGCAGCTTGTCGCTGGGGGAGGGTTCACCCCTCCACTTT.

This rearrangement joins TRBV27 to TRBJ1-2, with 8 bases that match TRBD1. J lost 8 bases, V lost 2 bases, and 4 bases had no gene match. Per the germline V gene, CDR1 is MNHEY and CDR2 is SMNVEV (reference sequence). The CDR3 consists of 13 residues. The CDR3 here is CASSLQGAEGYTF. CDR3 nucleotides: TGTGCCAGCAGTTTACAGGGGGCAGAAGGCTACACCTTC.

The chain carries TRBV9 and TRBJ2-3; TRBD2 matches 9 bases. This CDR3 has 15 amino acids. Germline V gene lookup returns CDR1 SGDLS and CDR2 YYNGEE. The ends lost 1 base at V and 2 bases at J; junction bases unmatched: 2. CDR3 in amino acids: CASSVSGGITDTQYF. The CDR3 DNA is TGTGCCAGCAGCGTAAGCGGGGGGATCACAGATACGCAGTATTTT.

The chain uses TRBV4-2 and TRBJ2-2, with TRBD2 matching over 9 bases. The germline CDR1 and CDR2 sequences are LGHNA and YNFKEQ. The CDR3 spans 15 residues. V gave up 5 bases and J gave up 5 bases; unmatched junction bases: 6. The CDR3 is CASSSLAGETGELFF. In nucleotides, the CDR3 is TGTGCCAGCAGCTCATTAGCGGGGGAGACCGGGGAGCTGTTTTTT.

Written as DNA, the CDR3 is TGCGCCAGCAGCGGATATGGACAGGGGGTTTACGAGCAGTACTTC. Translated, it gives CASSGYGQGVYEQYF. The rearrangement links TRBV5-1 to TRBJ2-7; 10 nucleotides line up with TRBD1. The ends lost 4 bases at V and 4 bases at J; junction bases unmatched: 8. Germline values: CDR1 SGHRS, CDR2 YFSETQ. This CDR3 has 15 amino acids.